The 9 T cell receptor beta chains given below trace back to one sample, sequenced in a study of T cell responses to AZD1222 COVID-19 vaccine. TCRdb keeps only in-frame clones here, not all; method: immunoSEQ multiplex PCR. The sample gives over 85,000 clones, less than 95% of which show up once; 2.9% is in the top ten. Sequencing used peripheral blood, obtained 28 days after the second AZD1222 dose. These TCRs come from an adult who received the AZD1222 COVID-19 vaccine.

The chain carries TRBV7-9 and TRBJ2-1; D not resolved. This CDR3 is 12 amino acids long. The V gene's germline CDR1 is SEHNR and CDR2 FQNEAQ (reference sequence). V lost 4 bases, J lost 7 bases, and 8 bases lay in between. This chain's CDR3 is CASSSRRNEQFF. DNA for the CDR3: TGTGCCAGCAGCTCACGTCGGAATGAGCAGTTCTTC. Using reference TRBV7-9 and TRBJ2-1 for the parts outside the CDR3, the full variable domain is DTGVSQNPRHKITKRGQNVTFRCDPISEHNRLYWYRQTLGQGPEFLTYFQNEAQLEKSRLLSDRFSAERPKGSFSTLEIQRTEQGDSAMYLCASSSRRNEQFFGPGTRLTVL.

The CDR3: CASSGRSNQPQHF. The CDR3 DNA sequence: TGTGCGAGCTCAGGGAGAAGCAATCAGCCCCAGCATTTT. The chain has TRBV6-5 and TRBJ1-5, with a possible D match to TRBD1 (5 bases). The CDR3 is 13 amino acids. Germline loops: CDR1 MNHEY, CDR2 SVGAGI.

The chain is built from TRBV10-1 and TRBJ2-7; D is unresolved. In germline, CDR1 is WNHNN, CDR2 SYGVQD (reference sequence). The V and J ends lost 3 bases and 6 bases respectively, with 18 bases between them. This CDR3 has 15 residues. The chain's CDR3 is CASSERALGVGEQYF. The CDR3 DNA sequence: TGCGCCAGCAGTGAAAGAGCTCTAGGAGTAGGCGAGCAGTACTTC.

The chain carries TRBV11-1 and TRBJ2-7; no clear D gene. Between the trimmed V and J ends, which lost 4 bases and 3 bases, there was a span of 16 bases. There are 15 residues in the CDR3. Germline V gives CDR1 SGHAT, CDR2 FQDESV (reference sequence). This chain's CDR3 is CASSSTASGGYEQYF. The CDR3 DNA sequence: TGTGCCAGCAGCTCTACTGCAAGTGGCGGCTACGAGCAGTACTTC.

The genes are TRBV6-5 and TRBJ2-2; TRBD2 is a possible D gene (5 bases). The V end was cut by 4 bases, the J end by 5 bases, with 17 bases between. The CDR3 spans 16 residues. Germline lookup yields CDR1 MNHEY and CDR2 SVGAGI. Here the CDR3 reads CASSSPGVRGTGELFF. The CDR3 DNA follows: TGTGCCAGCAGTTCGCCAGGAGTCCGCGGGACCGGGGAGCTGTTTTTT.

This clone appeared once. The chain recombines TRBV18 with TRBJ2-3; no definite D call. This CDR3 has 15 amino acids. The germline V gene encodes CDR1 KGHSH and CDR2 LQKENI. V lost 4 bases, J lost 3 bases, and 14 bases lay in between. CDR3 sequence: CASSLRRTRTDTQYF. The CDR3 DNA sequence: TGTGCCAGCTCACTAAGGCGGACCAGAACAGATACGCAGTATTTT.

The chain links TRBV10-3 to TRBJ1-1, with unresolved D. Germline V gene data show CDR1 as ENHRY and CDR2 as SYGVKD. The CDR3 contains 14 residues. Deletions cut 3 bases from V and 0 bases from J, with 8 bases between. DNA of the CDR3: TGTGCCATCAGTGATGAAGTCATGAACACTGAAGCTTTCTTT. This sequence encodes CAISDEVMNTEAFF.

The gene calls are TRBV2 and TRBJ1-1, with 8 positions matching TRBD1. The junction had 8 bases not matched to a gene; V was cut back by 6 bases and J by 11 bases. The CDR3 has 12 amino acids. CDR1 is SNHLY, CDR2 FYNNEI, per germline. The CDR3 coding sequence is TGTGCCAGCAGAAAGGACAGGGTAAAGGCTTTCTTT. Protein product: CASRKDRVKAFF.

The chain links TRBV6-4 to TRBJ2-7; D gene uncertain. V lost 2 bases and J lost 9, with 14 bases in between. Germline V gene data show CDR1 as MRHNA and CDR2 as SNTAGT. This CDR3 is 13 amino acids long. CDR3 DNA: TGTGCCAGCAGTGACGGCCCGGCAGCGAGGCAGTACTTC. Amino acid sequence: CASSDGPAARQYF.